Listed below are T cell receptor beta chains from one sample, sequenced in a study of T cells in localized non-small cell lung cancer. The assay was immunoSEQ multiplex PCR, and TCRdb's table has in-frame clones only and misses some. The sample yields over 25,000 clones, roughly 87% seen once. The input for sequencing was peripheral blood, taken before any cancer treatment. These receptors were taken from a woman aged 40-75 years with stage I lung adenocarcinoma. CDR3s include the opening cysteine and the closing phenylalanine or tryptophan. Each record gives: J gene, clone size, V gene, D gene, CDR3 protein, CDR3 DNA. D genes are given only for firm matches. The listing skips clone size in some rows; elsewhere it reads once, few, many or a size class.

TRBJ2-5 | . | TRBV7-2 | . | CASSLMQTQYF | TGTGCCAGCAGCTTAATGCAGACCCAGTACTTC
TRBJ2-1 | . | TRBV9 | TRBD2 | CASSRSGGSNEQFF | TGTGCCAGCAGTCGCAGCGGGGGAAGCAATGAGCAGTTCTTC
TRBJ2-1 | . | TRBV18 | . | CASSPRQGTEQFF | TGTGCCAGCTCACCCCGTCAGGGGACCGAGCAGTTCTTC
TRBJ1-1 | . | TRBV19 | TRBD1 | CASGTGFYTEAFF | TGTGCCAGTGGGACAGGGTTCTACACTGAAGCTTTCTTT
TRBJ2-2 | . | TRBV9 | TRBD1 | CASSVAGTGNRELFF | TGTGCCAGCAGCGTAGCAGGGACAGGGAATAGGGAGCTGTTTTTT
TRBJ2-3 | . | TRBV29-1 | . | CSVGIRTSTDTQYF | TGCAGCGTTGGCATCCGGACTAGCACAGATACGCAGTATTTT
TRBJ2-1 | . | TRBV7-8 | TRBD2 | CASSLIGSGIYNEQFF | TGTGCCAGCAGCTTAATTGGTAGCGGGATCTACAATGAGCAGTTCTTC
TRBJ1-6 | . | TRBV13 | . | CASSSDSSPLHF | TGTGCCAGCAGCTCGGATAGTTCACCCCTCCACTTT
TRBJ2-7 | . | TRBV28 | TRBD1 | CASSPGQTSYEQYF | TGTGCCAGCAGCCCGGGACAGACCTCCTACGAGCAGTACTTC
TRBJ2-7 | . | TRBV7-2 | TRBD1 | CASSRQGAVEQYF | TGTGCCAGCAGCCGACAGGGGGCGGTCGAGCAGTACTTC
TRBJ1-5 | . | TRBV19 | TRBD1 | CASSKGQETNQPQHF | TGTGCCAGTAGTAAGGGACAGGAGACCAATCAGCCCCAGCATTTT
TRBJ1-1 | few | TRBV19 | TRBD1 | CASSPQGGIMNTEAFF | TGTGCCAGTAGTCCCCAGGGGGGGATCATGAACACTGAAGCTTTCTTT
TRBJ2-5 | . | TRBV7-9 | . | CASSYGQGVQETQYF | TGTGCCAGCAGCTACGGACAAGGGGTCCAGGAGACCCAGTACTTC
TRBJ2-3 | . | TRBV7-6 | . | CASSLARHKTDTQYF | TGTGCCAGCAGCTTAGCGCGGCATAAAACAGATACGCAGTATTTT
TRBJ2-3 | few | TRBV2 | . | CASSESPPSQYF | TGTGCCAGCAGTGAAAGCCCCCCCTCGCAGTATTTT